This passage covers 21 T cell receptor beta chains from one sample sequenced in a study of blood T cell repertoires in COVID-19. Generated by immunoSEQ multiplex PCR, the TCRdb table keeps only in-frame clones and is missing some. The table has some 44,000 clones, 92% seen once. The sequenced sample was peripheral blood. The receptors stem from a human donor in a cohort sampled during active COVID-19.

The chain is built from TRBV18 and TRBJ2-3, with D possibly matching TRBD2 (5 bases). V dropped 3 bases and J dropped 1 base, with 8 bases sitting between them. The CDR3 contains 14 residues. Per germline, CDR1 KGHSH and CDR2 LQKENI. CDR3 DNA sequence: TGTGCCAGCTCACCCGTCGGGGGCACAGATACGCAGTATTTT. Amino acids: CASSPVGGTDTQYF. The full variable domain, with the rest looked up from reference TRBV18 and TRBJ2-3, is NAGVMQNPRHLVRRRGQEARLRCSPMKGHSHVYWYRQLPEEGLKFMVYLQKENIIDESGMPKERFSAEFPKEGPSILRIQQVVRGDSAAYFCASSPVGGTDTQYFGPGTRLTVL.

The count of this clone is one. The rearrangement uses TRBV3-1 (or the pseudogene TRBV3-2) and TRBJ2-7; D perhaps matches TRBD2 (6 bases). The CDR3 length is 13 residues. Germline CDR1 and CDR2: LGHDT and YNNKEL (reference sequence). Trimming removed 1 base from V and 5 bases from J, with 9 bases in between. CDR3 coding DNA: TGTGCCAGCAGCCAAGCGGGGGTCAACGAGCAGTACTTC. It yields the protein CASSQAGVNEQYF.

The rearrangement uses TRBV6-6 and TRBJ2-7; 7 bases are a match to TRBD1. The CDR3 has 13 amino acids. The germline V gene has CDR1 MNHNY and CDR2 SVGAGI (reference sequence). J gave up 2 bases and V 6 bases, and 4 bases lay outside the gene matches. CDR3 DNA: TGTGCCAGCAGATTAACAGGGGCCTACGAGCAGTACTTC. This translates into CASRLTGAYEQYF.

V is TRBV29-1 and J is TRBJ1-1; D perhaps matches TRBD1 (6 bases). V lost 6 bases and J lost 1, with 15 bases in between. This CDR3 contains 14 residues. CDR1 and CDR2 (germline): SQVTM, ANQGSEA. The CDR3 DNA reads TGCAGCGTCAGGGGACATCTGGAGAACACTGAAGCTTTCTTT. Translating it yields CSVRGHLENTEAFF.

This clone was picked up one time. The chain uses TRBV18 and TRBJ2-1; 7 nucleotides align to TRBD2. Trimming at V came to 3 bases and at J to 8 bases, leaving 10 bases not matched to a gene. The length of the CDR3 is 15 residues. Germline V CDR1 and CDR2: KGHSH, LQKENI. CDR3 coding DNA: TGTGCCAGCTCACCGGAGGATGACGCGGGGGATGAGCAGTTCTTC. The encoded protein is CASSPEDDAGDEQFF.

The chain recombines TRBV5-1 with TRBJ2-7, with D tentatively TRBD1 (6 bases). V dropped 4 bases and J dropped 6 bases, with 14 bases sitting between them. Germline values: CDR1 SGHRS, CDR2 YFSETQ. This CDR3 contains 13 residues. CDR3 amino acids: CASSAQGYGEQYF. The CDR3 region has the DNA TGCGCCAGCAGCGCCCAGGGGTATGGCGAGCAGTACTTC. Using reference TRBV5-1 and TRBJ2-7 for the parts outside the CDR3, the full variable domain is KAGVTQTPRYLIKTRGQQVTLSCSPISGHRSVSWYQQTPGQGLQFLFEYFSETQRNKGNFPGRFSGRQFSNSRSEMNVSTLELGDSALYLCASSAQGYGEQYFGPGTRLTVT.

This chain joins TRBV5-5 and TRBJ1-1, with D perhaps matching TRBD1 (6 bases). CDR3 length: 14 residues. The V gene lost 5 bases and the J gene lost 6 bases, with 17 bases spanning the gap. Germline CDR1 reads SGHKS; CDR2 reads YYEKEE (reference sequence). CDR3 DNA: TGTGCCAGCAGTTTAGAACAGGGTTTGGCTGAAGCTTTCTTT. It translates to CASSLEQGLAEAFF. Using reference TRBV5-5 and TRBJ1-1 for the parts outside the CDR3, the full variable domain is DAGVTQSPTHLIKTRGQQVTLRCSPISGHKSVSWYQQVLGQGPQFIFQYYEKEERGRGNFPDRFSARQFPNYSSELNVNALLLGDSALYLCASSLEQGLAEAFFGQGTRLTVV.

The CDR3 sequence: CASSLASMNTEAFF. Written as DNA, the CDR3 is TGTGCCAGCAGCTTAGCGTCCATGAACACTGAAGCTTTCTTT. V and J are TRBV7-9 and TRBJ1-1; D not certain. The CDR3 length is 14 residues. Trimming took 0 bases from V and 0 from J, leaving 5 bases between them. Per germline, CDR1 SEHNR and CDR2 FQNEAQ (reference sequence).

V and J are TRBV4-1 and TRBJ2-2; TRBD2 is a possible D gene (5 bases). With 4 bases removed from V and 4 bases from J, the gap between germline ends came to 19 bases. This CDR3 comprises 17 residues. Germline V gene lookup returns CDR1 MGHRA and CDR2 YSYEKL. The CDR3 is CASSRFFGLAGTGELFF. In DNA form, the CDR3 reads TGCGCCAGCAGCCGATTCTTCGGGCTTGCGGGCACCGGGGAGCTGTTTTTT.

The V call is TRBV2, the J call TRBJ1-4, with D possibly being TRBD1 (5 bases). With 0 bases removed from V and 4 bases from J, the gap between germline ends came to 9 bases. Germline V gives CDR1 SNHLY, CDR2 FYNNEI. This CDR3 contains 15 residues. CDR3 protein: CASSEAGGGNEKLFF. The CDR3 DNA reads TGTGCCAGCAGTGAAGCAGGCGGGGGTAATGAAAAACTGTTTTTT.

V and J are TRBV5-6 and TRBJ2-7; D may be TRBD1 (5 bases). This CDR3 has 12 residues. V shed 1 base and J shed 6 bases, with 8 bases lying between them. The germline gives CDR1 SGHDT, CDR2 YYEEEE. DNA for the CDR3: TGTGCCAGCAGCTTGACAGGTTCCGAGCAGTACTTC. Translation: CASSLTGSEQYF.

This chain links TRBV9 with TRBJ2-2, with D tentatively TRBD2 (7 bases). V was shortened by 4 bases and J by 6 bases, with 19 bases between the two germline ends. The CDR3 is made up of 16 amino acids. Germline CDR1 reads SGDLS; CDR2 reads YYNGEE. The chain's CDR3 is CASSPYEGGVPGELFF. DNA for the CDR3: TGTGCCAGCAGCCCCTACGAGGGGGGGGTCCCCGGGGAGCTGTTTTTT.

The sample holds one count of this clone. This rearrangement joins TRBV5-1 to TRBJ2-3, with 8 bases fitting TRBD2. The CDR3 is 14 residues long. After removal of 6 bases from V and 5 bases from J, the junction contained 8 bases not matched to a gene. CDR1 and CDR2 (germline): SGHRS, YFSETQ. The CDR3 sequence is CASTEAGAGDTQYF. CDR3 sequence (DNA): TGCGCCAGCACCGAAGCGGGAGCGGGAGATACGCAGTATTTT.

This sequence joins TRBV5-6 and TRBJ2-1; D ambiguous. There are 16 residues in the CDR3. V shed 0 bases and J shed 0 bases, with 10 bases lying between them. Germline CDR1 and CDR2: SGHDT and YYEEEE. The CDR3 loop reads CASSLATADSYNEQFF. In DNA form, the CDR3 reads TGTGCCAGCAGCTTGGCCACAGCAGACTCCTACAATGAGCAGTTCTTC.

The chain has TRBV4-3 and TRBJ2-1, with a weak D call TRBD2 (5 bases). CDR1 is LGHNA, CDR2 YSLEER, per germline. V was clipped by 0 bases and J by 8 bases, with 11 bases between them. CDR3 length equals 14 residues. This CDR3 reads CASSQERARDEQFF. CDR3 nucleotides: TGCGCCAGCAGCCAAGAGAGGGCCCGAGATGAGCAGTTCTTC.

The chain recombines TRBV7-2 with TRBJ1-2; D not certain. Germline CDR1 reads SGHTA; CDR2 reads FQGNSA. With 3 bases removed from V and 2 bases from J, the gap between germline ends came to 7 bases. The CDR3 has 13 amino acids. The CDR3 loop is CASSFRGNYGYTF. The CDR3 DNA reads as TGTGCCAGCAGCTTCCGGGGAAACTATGGCTACACCTTC.

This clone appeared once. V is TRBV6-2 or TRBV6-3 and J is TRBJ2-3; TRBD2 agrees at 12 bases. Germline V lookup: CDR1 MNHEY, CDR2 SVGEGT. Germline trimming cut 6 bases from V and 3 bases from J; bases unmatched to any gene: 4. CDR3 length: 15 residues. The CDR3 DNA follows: TGTGCCAGCAGCCCCCTAGCGGGGGGGACAGATACGCAGTATTTT. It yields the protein CASSPLAGGTDTQYF.

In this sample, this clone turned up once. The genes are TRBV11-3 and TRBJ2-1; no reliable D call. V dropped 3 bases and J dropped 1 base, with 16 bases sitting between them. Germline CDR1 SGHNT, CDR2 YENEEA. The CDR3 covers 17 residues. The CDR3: CASSLVLGPGSYNEQFF. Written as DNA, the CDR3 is TGTGCCAGCAGCTTGGTCTTGGGTCCGGGTTCCTACAATGAGCAGTTCTTC. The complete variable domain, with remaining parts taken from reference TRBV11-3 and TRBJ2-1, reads EAGVVQSPRYKIIEKKQPVAFWCNPISGHNTLYWYLQNLGQGPELLIRYENEEAVDDSQLPKDRFSAERLKGVDSTLKIQPAELGDSAVYLCASSLVLGPGSYNEQFFGPGTRLTVL.

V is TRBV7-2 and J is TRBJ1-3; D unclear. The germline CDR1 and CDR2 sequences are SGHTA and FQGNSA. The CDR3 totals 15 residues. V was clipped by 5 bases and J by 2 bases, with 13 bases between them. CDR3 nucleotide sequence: TGTGCCAGCAGCATTTTCTCCGGGGCTGGAAACACCATATATTTT. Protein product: CASSIFSGAGNTIYF.

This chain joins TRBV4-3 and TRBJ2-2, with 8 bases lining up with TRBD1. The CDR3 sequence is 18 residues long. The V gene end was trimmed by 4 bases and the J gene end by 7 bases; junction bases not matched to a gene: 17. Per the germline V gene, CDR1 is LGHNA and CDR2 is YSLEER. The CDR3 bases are TGCGCCAGCAGCCCCGAATTCGGACAGGGCAGGGTGAACGGGGAGCTGTTTTTT. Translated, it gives CASSPEFGQGRVNGELFF.

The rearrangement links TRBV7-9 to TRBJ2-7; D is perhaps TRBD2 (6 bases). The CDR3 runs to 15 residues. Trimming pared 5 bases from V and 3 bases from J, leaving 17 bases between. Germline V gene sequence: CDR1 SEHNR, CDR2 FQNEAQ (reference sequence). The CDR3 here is CASSAIGGPLYEQYF. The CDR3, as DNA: TGTGCCAGCAGCGCCATCGGAGGGCCCCTCTACGAGCAGTACTTC.